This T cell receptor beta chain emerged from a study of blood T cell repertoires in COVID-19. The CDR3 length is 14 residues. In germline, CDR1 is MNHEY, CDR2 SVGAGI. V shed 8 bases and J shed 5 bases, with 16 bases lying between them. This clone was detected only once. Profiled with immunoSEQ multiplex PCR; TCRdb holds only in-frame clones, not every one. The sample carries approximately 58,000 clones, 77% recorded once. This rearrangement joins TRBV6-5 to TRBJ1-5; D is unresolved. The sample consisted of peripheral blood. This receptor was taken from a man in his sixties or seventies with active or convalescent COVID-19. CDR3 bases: TGTGCCAGCGTGGAGACGGGAACAGATCAGCCCCAGCATTTT. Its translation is CASVETGTDQPQHF.